The source of this T cell receptor (beta chain) is a study of human T cells and chemical hapten exposure. Overall study results and limits: Expanded TCRs formed significantly more large CDR3 similarity clusters than controls. Once DPC sensitization occurred, TCRs above 1 in 1000 frequency showed no change.

TCRdb re-called the RACE reads through MiXCR, storing one row per CDR3 protein. This table has 99,000 or so distinct CDR3 sequences, under 14% appearing once. This CDR3 is 15 amino acids long. V was cut by 6 bases and J by 0 bases, with 11 bases left in between. Per the germline V gene, CDR1 is KGHSH and CDR2 is LQKENI. The time point denotes: pre-sensitization, week 0. Specified treatment: therapeutic diphenylcyclopropenone sensitization with weekly scalp DPC. This clonotype came up a few times. Its antigen is still unknown. The chain joins TRBV18 to TRBJ2-2, with D perhaps assigned TRBD1 or TRBD2 (6 bases each). The clonotype originates from an older woman with alopecia areata. Some clones in this sample may be carry-over from other donors' samples. The material was whole blood, obtained in connection with sensitization to the hapten diphenylcyclopropenone (DPC). The CDR3 spells CASSGGGPNTGELFF. In nucleotides, the CDR3 is TGTGCCAGCTCCGGGGGCGGTCCGAACACCGGGGAGCTGTTTTTT.